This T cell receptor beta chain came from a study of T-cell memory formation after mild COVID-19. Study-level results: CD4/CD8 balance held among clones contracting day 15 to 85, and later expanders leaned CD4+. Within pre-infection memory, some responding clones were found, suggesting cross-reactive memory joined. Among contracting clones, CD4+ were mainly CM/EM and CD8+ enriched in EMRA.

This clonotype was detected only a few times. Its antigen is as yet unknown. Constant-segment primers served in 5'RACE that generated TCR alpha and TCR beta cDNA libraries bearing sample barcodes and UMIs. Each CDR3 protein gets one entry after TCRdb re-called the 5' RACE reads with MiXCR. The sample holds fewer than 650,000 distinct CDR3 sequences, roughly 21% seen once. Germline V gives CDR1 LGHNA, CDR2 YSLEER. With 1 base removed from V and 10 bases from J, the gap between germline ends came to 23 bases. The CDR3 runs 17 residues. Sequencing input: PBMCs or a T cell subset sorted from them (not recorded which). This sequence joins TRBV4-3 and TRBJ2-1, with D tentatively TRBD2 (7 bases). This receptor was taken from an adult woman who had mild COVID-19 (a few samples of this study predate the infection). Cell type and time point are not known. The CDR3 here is CASSQAPPGLRTGEQFF. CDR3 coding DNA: TGCGCCAGCAGCCAAGCGCCACCGGGACTACGCACAGGGGAGCAGTTCTTC.